The 10 T cell receptor beta chains in this list originate from one sample, sequenced in a study of OX40 agonist ivuxolimab in advanced cancers. Sequencing used immunoSEQ multiplex PCR; TCRdb keeps in-frame clones, though not all of them. The sample holds approximately 76,000 clones; nearly 95% are singletons and the top ten take approximately 10%. The material was CD4+ or CD8+ T cells sorted from blood, obtained in a trial of the OX40 agonist ivuxolimab. The source is an adult with an advanced solid tumor such as melanoma, head and neck, liver or kidney cancer.

The chain uses TRBV6-5 and TRBJ2-7; the D call may be TRBD1 or TRBD2 (5 bases each). The germline V gene has CDR1 MNHEY and CDR2 SVGAGI. CDR3 length: 14 amino acids. The V end was cut by 0 bases, the J end by 7 bases, with 13 bases between. CDR3 coding DNA: TGTGCCAGCAGTTACTCGGGACCTGGTGAAGAGCAGTACTTC. As protein: CASSYSGPGEEQYF.

The chain couples TRBV7-9 to TRBJ1-2; tentative D call: TRBD1 (5 bases). Trimming removed 6 bases from V and 4 bases from J, with 18 bases in between. Germline V gene sequence: CDR1 SEHNR, CDR2 FQNEAQ (reference sequence). The CDR3 loop spans 15 amino acids. Here the CDR3 reads CASSSDKWDPYGYTF. In DNA form, the CDR3 reads TGTGCCAGCAGTTCCGACAAATGGGACCCCTATGGCTACACCTTC.

Turning to this clone: Mismatch with germline at one junction end may stem from a read error. The sample holds other DNA sequences that translate to the same CDR3. The V gene is TRBV12-5, the J gene TRBJ2-5; 11 nucleotides agree with TRBD1. CDR1 is LGHNT, CDR2 FRNRAP, per germline. This CDR3 has 16 amino acids. CDR3 DNA: TGTGCTAGTGGCCTAGGGACAGGGGGTATGGGAGAGACTCAGTACTTC. It translates to CASGLGTGGMGETQYF.

V and J are TRBV6-1 and TRBJ2-7, with 9 nucleotides matching TRBD2. CDR3 length equals 16 residues. The V gene's germline CDR1 is MNHNS and CDR2 SASEGT. V shed 2 bases, J shed 6 bases, and the junction held 11 bases outside the gene matches. The DNA for the CDR3 is TGTGCCAGCAGTGAATTGGGCGGGAGGGCCTCCCTCGAGCAGTACTTC. Translation gives CASSELGGRASLEQYF.

This rearrangement joins TRBV5-4 to TRBJ2-7; no definite D call. Germline values: CDR1 SGHNT, CDR2 YYREEE (reference sequence). The CDR3 length is 12 residues. The V end was cut by 2 bases, the J end by 6 bases, with 9 bases between. The CDR3: CASSFRASEQYF. The CDR3 nucleotides read TGTGCCAGCAGCTTCCGGGCTTCCGAGCAGTACTTC.

The chain links TRBV29-1 to TRBJ2-5; 7 bases match TRBD2. The V and J ends lost 2 bases and 2 bases, in that order; junction bases with no gene match: 17. CDR3 length equals 18 residues. The germline V gene has CDR1 SQVTM and CDR2 ANQGSEA. The CDR3 bases are TGCAGCGTTGAACCCCCCCTCGGGATAGCGGGCCATCAAGAGACCCAGTACTTC. Its protein product is CSVEPPLGIAGHQETQYF.

As for this clone: One junction end disagrees with the germline gene, perhaps due to a read error. The rearrangement links TRBV5-6 to TRBJ1-1, with unresolved D. The germline CDR1 and CDR2 sequences are SGHDT and YYEEEE. The CDR3 has 14 amino acids. CDR3 loop: CASNPWPTNSEAFF. As DNA, the CDR3 is TGTGCCAGCAACCCTTGGCCGACGAACTCTGAAGCTTTCTTT.

The V gene is TRBV7-9, the J gene TRBJ2-7, with D possibly being TRBD1 (6 bases). In germline, CDR1 is SEHNR, CDR2 FQNEAQ (reference sequence). V lost 4 bases, J lost 0 bases, and 10 bases lay in between. The CDR3 sequence is 14 residues long. Here the CDR3 DNA reads TGTGCCAGCAGCTACACAGGGAGCTCCTACGAGCAGTACTTC. Protein sequence: CASSYTGSSYEQYF.

This clone was seen just once. V usage is TRBV4-2 and J usage is TRBJ2-1, with 7 bases that match TRBD2. The CDR3 is 14 residues long. The germline CDR1 and CDR2 sequences are LGHNA and YNFKEQ. V lost 2 bases, J lost 7 bases, and 5 bases stayed unmatched. The CDR3 DNA reads TGTGCCAGCAGCCAAAGTAAGGGAGGGAATGAGCAGTTCTTC. Translating gives CASSQSKGGNEQFF.

V is TRBV4-3 and J is TRBJ2-1; 14 bases map to TRBD2. This CDR3 comprises 18 residues. V lost 0 bases and J lost 4; bases outside the gene matches: 5. CDR1 is LGHNA and CDR2 is YSLEER in the germline V gene. The CDR3 DNA sequence: TGCGCCAGCAGCCAAGATGGGACTAGCGGGAGCCGATACAATGAGCAGTTCTTC. Protein product: CASSQDGTSGSRYNEQFF.